Presented here are 28 T cell receptor beta chains from one specimen sequenced in a study of T cell clones after liver transplantation. Here immunoSEQ multiplex PCR was the method, and the copy in TCRdb shows in-frame clones only, minus some. This sample yields more than 100,000 clones, of which approximately 79% are seen a single time; about 2.8% belongs to the top ten. This specimen was CD4+ T cells from blood, taken approximately 50 months after liver transplant. These receptors originate from a human patient who received a liver transplant. The T cells may come from the graft donor.

This rearrangement joins TRBV30 to TRBJ2-7, with 9 bases that match TRBD2. The length of the CDR3 is 12 residues. V lost 5 bases, J lost 2 bases, and 1 base stayed unmatched. CDR1 and CDR2 (germline): GTSNPN, SVGIG (reference sequence). CDR3 amino acids: CAWGTSPYEQYF. The CDR3 DNA is TGTGCCTGGGGGACTAGCCCCTACGAGCAGTACTTC. Full variable domain (missing parts from reference TRBV30 and TRBJ2-7): SQTIHQWPATLVQPVGSPLSLECTVEGTSNPNLYWYRQAAGRGLQLLFYSVGIGQISSEVPQNLSASRPQDRQFILSSKKLLLSDSGFYLCAWGTSPYEQYFGPGTRLTVT.

This clone appeared a few times. This chain links TRBV29-1 with TRBJ2-5, with unresolved D. Per germline, CDR1 SQVTM and CDR2 ANQGSEA. V dropped 2 bases and J dropped 5 bases, with 15 bases sitting between them. The CDR3 is 14 amino acids. The CDR3 DNA reads TGCAGCGTTGAAAAAGGGCGGACGTGGGAGACCCAGTACTTC. It is translated as CSVEKGRTWETQYF.

This rearrangement joins TRBV19 to TRBJ2-1; 8 bases are shared with TRBD2. CDR1 and CDR2 (germline): LNHDA, SQIVND (reference sequence). Trimming removed 3 bases from V and 7 bases from J; junction bases left unmatched: 11. CDR3 length: 16 amino acids. The CDR3 is CASSIPAGEGKNEQFF. The CDR3 region has the DNA TGTGCCAGTAGTATTCCAGCGGGGGAAGGGAAAAATGAGCAGTTCTTC. Full variable domain (outside the CDR3, taken from reference TRBV19 and TRBJ2-1): DGGITQSPKYLFRKEGQNVTLSCEQNLNHDAMYWYRQDPGQGLRLIYYSQIVNDFQKGDIAEGYSVSREKKESFPLTVTSAQKNPTAFYLCASSIPAGEGKNEQFFGPGTRLTVL.

The count of this clone is one. This chain uses TRBV28 with TRBJ2-7, with D possibly matching TRBD2 (7 bases). The CDR3 covers 12 residues. Per germline, CDR1 MDHEN and CDR2 SYDVKM. The ends were cut back, 6 bases at V and 5 bases at J, with 11 bases in the middle. This CDR3 reads CASRGGQNEQYF. In nucleotides, the CDR3 is TGTGCCAGCAGGGGGGGGCAAAACGAGCAGTACTTC.

The chain links TRBV9 to TRBJ1-1; 7 nucleotides match TRBD1. The CDR3 contains 16 residues. Germline V gene lookup returns CDR1 SGDLS and CDR2 YYNGEE. J lost 1 base, V lost 0 bases, and 6 bases had no gene match. In nucleotides, the CDR3 is TGTGCCAGCAGCGTAGGGGACAGCAAAGCGAACACTGAAGCTTTCTTT. Its translation is CASSVGDSKANTEAFF. Complete variable domain (other parts from reference TRBV9 and TRBJ1-1): DSGVTQTPKHLITATGQRVTLRCSPRSGDLSVYWYQQSLDQGLQFLIQYYNGEERAKGNILERFSAQQFPDLHSELNLSSLELGDSALYFCASSVGDSKANTEAFFGQGTRLTVV.

There are a few counts of this clone. The genes are TRBV5-6 and TRBJ2-5, with D perhaps TRBD2 (6 bases). V was trimmed by 5 bases and J by 7 bases, leaving 15 bases between them. CDR3 length: 13 residues. CDR1 and CDR2 (germline): SGHDT, YYEEEE. The CDR3 region is CASREGYLGTQYF. The DNA for the CDR3 is TGTGCCAGCAGGGAGGGTTATTTAGGGACCCAGTACTTC.

CDR3 nucleotide sequence: TGCAGCGTAGTTCGACAGGGGGCAACCGGGGAGCTGTTTTTT. Its translation: CSVVRQGATGELFF. J is TRBJ2-2 and V is TRBV29-1, with 10 bases identical to TRBD1. V lost 6 bases and J lost 5; bases outside the gene matches: 6. This CDR3 has 14 amino acids. Per germline, CDR1 SQVTM and CDR2 ANQGSEA.

The chain uses TRBV10-2 and TRBJ2-7, with 7 bases aligning to TRBD2. Looked up from germline, CDR1 is WSHSY and CDR2 is SAAADI. This CDR3 contains 14 residues. The V gene end was trimmed by 9 bases and the J gene end by 5 bases; junction bases not matched to a gene: 13. The CDR3, as DNA: TGCGCCAGTGGGGGTGGGAGGGGAGGTGACGAGCAGTACTTC. Encoded protein: CASGGGRGGDEQYF.

Many counts were recorded for this clone. The CDR3 here is CASSPTGATNYGYTF. CDR3 nucleotides: TGTGCCAGCAGCCCGACCGGGGCAACTAACTATGGCTACACCTTC. The chain uses TRBV5-6 and TRBJ1-2, with D perhaps TRBD1 (5 bases). The V gene's germline CDR1 is SGHDT and CDR2 YYEEEE. The CDR3 has 15 residues. Deletions cut 4 bases from V and 0 bases from J, with 13 bases between.

The V and J genes are TRBV18 and TRBJ2-3; D possibly corresponds to TRBD2 (6 bases). The length of the CDR3 is 15 residues. Germline V CDR1 and CDR2: KGHSH, LQKENI. V was cut by 0 bases and J by 2 bases, with 9 bases left in between. CDR3 nucleotide sequence: TGTGCCAGCTCACCACCGGGACTCCCCACAGATACGCAGTATTTT. This gives the protein CASSPPGLPTDTQYF.

V is TRBV27 and J is TRBJ1-2; a weak D match, TRBD1 (6 bases). CDR1 and CDR2 (germline): MNHEY, SMNVEV (reference sequence). The CDR3 sequence is 13 residues long. With 3 bases removed from V and 4 bases from J, the gap between germline ends came to 9 bases. In DNA form, the CDR3 reads TGTGCCAGCAGTTTCGTACAGGGCTATGGCTACACCTTC. This encodes CASSFVQGYGYTF.

For the CDR3, the DNA is TGTGCCAGACGGGGGACAGGGTTATCGCGGTCCTACAATGAGCAGTTCTTC. Amino acid sequence: CARRGTGLSRSYNEQFF. The chain joins TRBV14 to TRBJ2-1; 9 nucleotides match TRBD1. CDR1 is SGHDN, CDR2 FVKESK, per germline. J lost 1 base, V lost 9 bases, and 13 bases had no gene match. CDR3 size: 17 residues.

This sequence joins TRBV30 and TRBJ1-1, with D possibly matching TRBD1 (5 bases). Germline CDR1 and CDR2: GTSNPN and SVGIG (reference sequence). The CDR3 runs to 15 residues. V was pared by 3 bases and J by 5 bases, with 19 bases between. The CDR3 coding sequence is TGTGCCTGGAGGTCCGGGGTGGGGGTTGGAACTGAAGCTTTCTTT. Encoded protein: CAWRSGVGVGTEAFF.

This clone was detected only a few times. The chain employs TRBV2 and TRBJ1-3; D not certain. V was trimmed by 7 bases and J by 2 bases, leaving 12 bases between them. The CDR3 is 14 residues long. CDR1 and CDR2 (germline): SNHLY, FYNNEI. CDR3 amino acids: CASILPNPGNTIYF. The CDR3 DNA follows: TGTGCCAGCATCCTGCCGAATCCTGGAAACACCATATATTTT. The entire variable domain, with the rest obtained from reference TRBV2 and TRBJ1-3, is as follows: EPEVTQTPSHQVTQMGQEVILRCVPISNHLYFYWYRQILGQKVEFLVSFYNNEISEKSEIFDDQFSVERPDGSNFTLKIRSTKLEDSAMYFCASILPNPGNTIYFGEGSWLTVV.

The genes are TRBV2 and TRBJ1-5, with 7 bases that match TRBD1. The CDR3 extends over 15 amino acids. CDR1 is SNHLY, CDR2 FYNNEI, per germline. After removal of 5 bases from V and 6 bases from J, the junction contained 10 bases not matched to a gene. The CDR3 is CASSLDRVGGQPQHF. The CDR3 coding sequence is TGTGCCAGCAGTTTAGACAGGGTGGGAGGTCAGCCCCAGCATTTT.

The table lists this clone with a count of one. The V call is TRBV10-3, the J call TRBJ2-1, with TRBD2 matching over 10 bases. V gave up 6 bases and J gave up 5 bases; unmatched junction bases: 7. Germline V gene data show CDR1 as ENHRY and CDR2 as SYGVKD. CDR3 length: 15 amino acids. CDR3: CAISPAGGTNNEQFF. In DNA, the CDR3 is TGTGCCATCAGCCCAGCGGGGGGGACGAACAATGAGCAGTTCTTC.

The chain links TRBV7-3 to TRBJ1-1, with D maybe TRBD1 (5 bases). The V end lost 2 bases, the J end lost 6 bases, and 13 bases lay between the germline ends. The CDR3 covers 14 residues. Germline V CDR1 and CDR2: SGHTA, FQGTGA. CDR3 nucleotides: TGTGCCAGCAGCTTAGCAAGGGGATTTCCTGAAGCTTTCTTT. Translating it yields CASSLARGFPEAFF. The variable domain in full, completed from reference TRBV7-3 and TRBJ1-1, reads GAGVSQTPSNKVTEKGKYVELRCDPISGHTALYWYRQSLGQGPEFLIYFQGTGAADDSGLPNDRFFAVRPEGSVSTLKIQRTERGDSAVYLCASSLARGFPEAFFGQGTRLTVV.

The chain recombines TRBV6-5 with TRBJ1-4, with D tentatively TRBD1 (6 bases). V was pared by 2 bases and J by 8 bases, with 12 bases between. Germline CDR1 MNHEY, CDR2 SVGAGI. The CDR3 has 14 amino acids. Here the CDR3 reads CASSYQGKGEKLFF. The CDR3 coding sequence is TGTGCCAGCAGTTACCAGGGGAAGGGCGAAAAACTGTTTTTT.

Concerning this clone itself: The same CDR3 can be traced to other DNA sequences in this sample. The chain joins TRBV7-3 to TRBJ1-2; D is unclear. CDR3 length: 13 residues. Trimming stripped 5 bases from V and 4 bases from J, with 11 bases between. In germline, CDR1 is SGHTA, CDR2 FQGTGA. CDR3 nucleotide sequence: TGTGCCAGCAGCCTACCGGGTGGCTATGGCTACACCTTC. Protein sequence: CASSLPGGYGYTF.

This clone was counted a single time. V and J are TRBV19 and TRBJ1-6; tentatively, D is TRBD1 (5 bases). The germline V gene has CDR1 LNHDA and CDR2 SQIVND (reference sequence). V lost 4 bases to trimming and J lost 8 bases, with 9 bases between them. The CDR3 consists of 13 residues. The CDR3 sequence is CASSTRGDSPLHF. CDR3 DNA sequence: TGTGCCAGTAGTACGCGGGGGGATTCACCCCTCCACTTT. Based on the CDR3 plus reference TRBV19 and TRBJ1-6, the full variable domain is DGGITQSPKYLFRKEGQNVTLSCEQNLNHDAMYWYRQDPGQGLRLIYYSQIVNDFQKGDIAEGYSVSREKKESFPLTVTSAQKNPTAFYLCASSTRGDSPLHFGNGTRLTVT.

The chain joins TRBV27 to TRBJ2-3; possibly TRBD2 for D (5 bases). The V and J ends lost 5 bases and 0 bases respectively, with 9 bases between them. The CDR3 spans 14 residues. From germline, CDR1 is MNHEY and CDR2 SMNVEV (reference sequence). The DNA for the CDR3 is TGTGCCAGCAGTCCCCGAGGGAGCACAGATACGCAGTATTTT. Translation gives CASSPRGSTDTQYF.

The genes are TRBV6-5 and TRBJ1-2; D remains ambiguous. CDR3 size: 15 residues. Between the trimmed V and J ends, which lost 0 bases and 4 bases, there was a span of 12 bases. Per germline, CDR1 MNHEY and CDR2 SVGAGI. The CDR3 here is CASSYSGGMGYGYTF. The CDR3, as DNA: TGTGCCAGCAGTTACTCGGGAGGGATGGGCTATGGCTACACCTTC.

The rearrangement uses TRBV27 and TRBJ1-5; D remains ambiguous. In germline, CDR1 is MNHEY, CDR2 SMNVEV (reference sequence). V was clipped by 3 bases and J by 4 bases, with 10 bases between them. This CDR3 region has 14 residues. The CDR3 DNA sequence: TGTGCCAGCAGTTTTGGTCAGCGTAATCAGCCCCAGCATTTT. Protein product: CASSFGQRNQPQHF.

The chain has TRBV7-3 and TRBJ2-5; TRBD2 agrees at 8 bases. CDR3 size: 14 residues. Germline assignment: CDR1 SGHTA and CDR2 FQGTGA. Losses at the gene ends were 5 bases for V and 1 base for J; bases not matched to a gene: 3. CDR3 loop: CASSQAGAQETQYF. The CDR3 nucleotides are TGTGCCAGCAGCCAAGCGGGGGCCCAAGAGACCCAGTACTTC.

V is TRBV5-4 and J is TRBJ2-7, with D uncertain. This CDR3 has 13 residues. Germline assignment: CDR1 SGHNT and CDR2 YYREEE (reference sequence). The V end was cut by 3 bases, the J end by 2 bases, with 9 bases between. In DNA, the CDR3 is TGTGCCAGCAGCTCACCCGCTGCCTACGAGCAGTACTTC. Translation gives CASSSPAAYEQYF.

The chain recombines TRBV5-5 with TRBJ1-2; D is uncertain. Per the germline V gene, CDR1 is SGHKS and CDR2 is YYEKEE (reference sequence). Trimming cost V 1 base and J 8 bases, with 12 bases left between them. The CDR3 runs 13 residues. CDR3 amino acids: CASSLLTARGYTF. DNA for the CDR3: TGTGCCAGCAGCTTGTTGACGGCCAGGGGCTACACCTTC.

The chain uses TRBV7-2 and TRBJ2-5, with D maybe TRBD2 (6 bases). Germline V gene data show CDR1 as SGHTA and CDR2 as FQGNSA. Trimming left V 3 bases short and J 5 bases short, with 16 bases between. This CDR3 region has 15 residues. The CDR3 reads CASSFRRGPEETQYF. Written as DNA, the CDR3 is TGTGCCAGCAGCTTTAGGAGGGGCCCCGAGGAGACCCAGTACTTC.

The rearrangement uses TRBV19 and TRBJ2-7; maybe TRBD2 (6 bases). The germline V gene encodes CDR1 LNHDA and CDR2 SQIVND (reference sequence). The CDR3 spans 14 residues. Trimming cost V 2 bases and J 2 bases, with 10 bases left between them. Here the CDR3 DNA reads TGTGCCAGTAGTATACCCGGGACTCCCTACGAGCAGTACTTC. Its protein product is CASSIPGTPYEQYF.